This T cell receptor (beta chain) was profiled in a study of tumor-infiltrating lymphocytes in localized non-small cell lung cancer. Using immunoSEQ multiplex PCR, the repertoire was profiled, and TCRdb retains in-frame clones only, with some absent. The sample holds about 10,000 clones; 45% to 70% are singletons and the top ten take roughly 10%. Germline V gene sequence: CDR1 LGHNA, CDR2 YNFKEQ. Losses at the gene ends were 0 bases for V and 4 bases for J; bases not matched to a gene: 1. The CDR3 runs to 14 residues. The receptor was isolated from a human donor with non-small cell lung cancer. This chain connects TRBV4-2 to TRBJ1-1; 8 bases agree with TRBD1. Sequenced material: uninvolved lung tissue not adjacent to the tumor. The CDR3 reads CASSQDTGGTEAFF. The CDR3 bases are TGTGCCAGCAGCCAAGATACAGGGGGCACTGAAGCTTTCTTT.